These 17 T cell receptor beta chains were all obtained from the same sample, sequenced in a study of T cell responses to AZD1222 COVID-19 vaccine. The protocol was immunoSEQ multiplex PCR, while the TCRdb copy is restricted to in-frame clones and leaves out a portion. The repertoire includes 100,000 to 150,000 clones, 80% to 90% of them detected once, and under 25% sits in the top ten. Sequencing was performed on peripheral blood, taken on day 0 of AZD1222 vaccination. The receptors shown here come from an adult in good health.

This clone was picked up one time. The rearrangement joins TRBV6-5 to TRBJ2-7, with no clear D. From germline, CDR1 is MNHEY and CDR2 SVGAGI. The CDR3 length is 13 residues. Deletions cut 0 bases from V and 2 bases from J, with 5 bases between. As DNA, the CDR3 is TGTGCCAGCAGTTACTCTCCTACCTACGAGCAGTACTTC. Protein product: CASSYSPTYEQYF.

The chain recombines TRBV27 with TRBJ1-6, with TRBD1 matching over 7 bases. The germline gives CDR1 MNHEY, CDR2 SMNVEV (reference sequence). The CDR3 totals 13 residues. V dropped 4 bases and J dropped 9; count of bases not matched to a gene: 3. CDR3 in DNA: TGTGCCAGCAGTTGGCAGGGGGGTTCACCCCTCCACTTT. Amino acid sequence: CASSWQGGSPLHF.

The CDR3 here is CASRSGGSSSGYTF. CDR3 DNA: TGTGCCAGCAGGTCAGGGGGCTCCTCGTCTGGCTACACCTTC. V and J are TRBV6-5 and TRBJ1-2; 8 nucleotides align to TRBD1. The CDR3 length is 14 residues. The V and J ends lost 6 bases and 7 bases, in that order; junction bases with no gene match: 10. CDR1 is MNHEY and CDR2 is SVGAGI in the germline V gene.

This sequence joins TRBV7-2 and TRBJ1-2; 9 bases are shared with TRBD1. Germline trimming cut 4 bases from V and 8 bases from J; bases unmatched to any gene: 11. The CDR3 sequence is 15 residues long. Germline CDR1 reads SGHTA; CDR2 reads FQGNSA. CDR3 protein: CASSSTRGQGYGYTF. CDR3 nucleotide sequence: TGTGCCAGCAGCTCAACTAGGGGACAGGGATACGGCTACACCTTC.

This clone was found once. This sequence joins TRBV5-1 and TRBJ2-5, with TRBD1 identical over 7 bases. The CDR3 sequence is 13 residues long. Germline V gives CDR1 SGHRS, CDR2 YFSETQ. The trim removed 2 bases at V and 8 bases at J, leaving 6 bases unmatched. The CDR3 coding sequence is TGCGCCAGCAGCTTTTCAGACAGGGAAACCCAGTACTTC. It is translated as CASSFSDRETQYF.

The J gene is TRBJ2-5, the V gene TRBV7-2; the match to TRBD2 covers 8 bases. The trim removed 5 bases at V and 3 bases at J, leaving 5 bases unmatched. The germline CDR1 and CDR2 sequences are SGHTA and FQGNSA. The CDR3 is 14 amino acids. CDR3 amino acids: CASSPPGREETQYF. In nucleotides, the CDR3 is TGTGCCAGCAGCCCCCCCGGGAGGGAAGAGACCCAGTACTTC.

The chain has TRBV4-3 and TRBJ2-1, with no clear D. This CDR3 comprises 15 residues. The germline V and J ends were trimmed by 0 bases and 10 bases, with 16 bases remaining between them. Germline V gene sequence: CDR1 LGHNA, CDR2 YSLEER. CDR3 nucleotides: TGCGCCAGCAGCCAAGAGATTCGCCCGGACGGCGAGCAGTTCTTC. Encoded protein: CASSQEIRPDGEQFF.

CDR3 coding DNA: TGCGCCAGCAGCTACGACCCTCTAGCGGGGGCCCCCTACGAGCAGTACTTC. Amino acids: CASSYDPLAGAPYEQYF. The rearrangement links TRBV5-1 to TRBJ2-7; 10 nucleotides agree with TRBD2. J was trimmed by 2 bases and V by 3 bases; bases with no gene match: 11. The germline V gene encodes CDR1 SGHRS and CDR2 YFSETQ. CDR3 length: 17 residues. The complete variable domain, with remaining parts taken from reference TRBV5-1 and TRBJ2-7, reads KAGVTQTPRYLIKTRGQQVTLSCSPISGHRSVSWYQQTPGQGLQFLFEYFSETQRNKGNFPGRFSGRQFSNSRSEMNVSTLELGDSALYLCASSYDPLAGAPYEQYFGPGTRLTVT.

The genes are TRBV12-3 or TRBV12-4 and TRBJ1-4, with D unresolved. V was trimmed by 7 bases and J by 6 bases, leaving 12 bases between them. This CDR3 has 13 residues. The DNA of the CDR3 is TGTGCCAGCACCCCCGGCGGGGATGAAAAACTGTTTTTT. Translating it yields CASTPGGDEKLFF.

The CDR3 DNA reads as TGTGCCAGCAGCTTAGGAGGGACAGGGGAAAACATTCAGTACTTC. This codes for CASSLGGTGENIQYF. The chain links TRBV7-2 to TRBJ2-4; 10 bases are shared with TRBD1. Germline V lookup: CDR1 SGHTA, CDR2 FQGNSA. After removal of 1 base from V and 5 bases from J, the junction contained 2 bases not matched to a gene. The CDR3 runs 15 residues.

This chain joins TRBV27 and TRBJ2-7; 7 bases are shared with TRBD1. This CDR3 is 14 amino acids long. V shed 8 bases and J 1 base; nucleotides not matched to a gene: 8. Germline V gives CDR1 MNHEY, CDR2 SMNVEV (reference sequence). The CDR3 DNA is TGTGCCAGCGCAACCACAGGGGAATCCTACGAGCAGTACTTC. Translated: CASATTGESYEQYF.

This chain connects TRBV28 to TRBJ1-6; D is ambiguous. The length of the CDR3 is 15 residues. With 2 bases removed from V and 6 bases from J, the gap between germline ends came to 11 bases. CDR1 is MDHEN and CDR2 is SYDVKM in the germline V gene. CDR3 sequence (DNA): TGTGCCAGCAGTTTAGGAGGTAGCGGTAATTCACCCCTCCACTTT. Residues: CASSLGGSGNSPLHF.

The chain recombines TRBV11-3 with TRBJ2-5; D is unclear. Per germline, CDR1 SGHNT and CDR2 YENEEA. Trimming cost V 9 bases and J 1 base, with 12 bases left between them. The CDR3 has 13 amino acids. CDR3 DNA sequence: TGTGCCAGTGCAAGGGCCCCCCAAGAGACCCAGTACTTC. The encoded protein is CASARAPQETQYF.

The chain employs TRBV6-5 and TRBJ1-1, with D possibly TRBD1 on 5 matching bases. The CDR3 runs 15 residues. Germline V CDR1 and CDR2: MNHEY, SVGAGI. Trimming stripped 6 bases from V and 1 base from J, with 15 bases between. CDR3 sequence reads: CASRRLDSPNTEAFF. CDR3 bases: TGTGCCAGCAGGCGCCTTGACAGTCCGAACACTGAAGCTTTCTTT.

CDR3 DNA sequence: TGTGCCAGCGGCGAATACAATGAGCAGTTCTTC. It is translated as CASGEYNEQFF. J is TRBJ2-1 and V is TRBV6-6; D uncertain. Germline values: CDR1 MNHNY, CDR2 SVGAGI (reference sequence). The V gene lost 8 bases and the J gene lost 4 bases, with 6 bases spanning the gap. The CDR3 loop spans 11 amino acids.

The chain uses TRBV2 and TRBJ1-5, with D possibly matching TRBD1 (5 bases). The ends were cut back, 5 bases at V and 6 bases at J, with 14 bases in the middle. The CDR3 contains 14 residues. Germline V gene data show CDR1 as SNHLY and CDR2 as FYNNEI. This CDR3 is CASSSMGVGQPQHF. In DNA form, the CDR3 reads TGTGCCAGCAGTAGTATGGGGGTCGGTCAGCCCCAGCATTTT.

This clone showed up just once. This rearrangement joins TRBV7-2 to TRBJ1-2, with a possible D match to TRBD1 (5 bases). CDR3 length: 12 amino acids. CDR1 is SGHTA, CDR2 FQGNSA, per germline. The V end lost 8 bases, the J end lost 7 bases, and 14 bases lay between the germline ends. This chain's CDR3 is CASGQRGVGYTF. In DNA form, the CDR3 reads TGTGCCAGCGGCCAAAGAGGGGTTGGCTACACCTTC.